The sequence of this TCR beta chain was determined in a study of CD8 T cells in Susac syndrome. TEMRA cells were FACS-enriched, while CD8+ and CD4+ T cells were negatively isolated. The CDR3 contains 15 residues. V lost 7 bases, J lost 7 bases, and 19 bases lay in between. In germline, CDR1 is LGHDT, CDR2 YNNKEL (reference sequence). Reverse transcription of roughly 0.45 to 1 ug RNA was carried out with random hexamers. Amplification of TCR beta CDR3 by immunoSEQ multiplex PCR spanned 54 Vbeta and 13 Jbeta. TCRdb recomputed calls from the immunoSEQ multiplex PCR reads with MiXCR, one row per CDR3 protein. The sample carries 150,000 to 200,000 distinct CDR3 sequences, 93% recorded once.

This TCR was sampled from a human donor in good health. The rearrangement links TRBV3-1 to TRBJ1-4; no firm D call. The sample taken for sequencing was CD4+ T cells from PBMCs. The CDR3 loop is CASTQVSGYREKLFF. DNA for the CDR3: TGTGCCAGCACCCAGGTTTCCGGGTACCGTGAAAAACTGTTTTTT.